One and the same sample provided the 2 T cell receptor beta chains below, sequenced in a study of PD-1 blockade in classical Hodgkin lymphoma. Each patient relapsed following autologous stem cell transplantation, and prior brentuximab vedotin exposure differed. Data came from immunoSEQ multiplex PCR; TCRdb stores just in-frame clones and leaves some out. This sample yields under 30,000 clones, of which 60% to 80% are seen a single time; less than 4.5% belongs to the top ten. The sample in question was peripheral blood mononuclear cells (PBMCs), obtained before the second cycle of nivolumab. These TCRs come from a human donor with classical Hodgkin lymphoma.

In DNA form, the CDR3 reads TGCGCCAGCAGCTTCTCAGGGGCCCCCAATCAGCCCCAGCATTTT. Encoded protein: CASSFSGAPNQPQHF. The chain uses TRBV5-1 and TRBJ1-5; weak D call: TRBD1 (6 bases). The CDR3 runs 15 residues. Looked up from germline, CDR1 is SGHRS and CDR2 is YFSETQ. Deletions cut 2 bases from V and 3 bases from J, with 12 bases between.

The J gene is TRBJ1-2, the V gene TRBV5-1, with unresolved D. The germline V gene has CDR1 SGHRS and CDR2 YFSETQ. This CDR3 spans 17 amino acids. Trimming cost V 3 bases and J 3 bases, with 21 bases left between them. This chain's CDR3 is CASSYGVRGRGDYGYTF. DNA of the CDR3: TGCGCCAGCAGCTATGGTGTAAGAGGGAGAGGTGACTATGGCTACACCTTC.